A single sample gave rise to the 15 T cell receptor beta chains below, sequenced in a study of blood T cell repertoires in COVID-19. Using immunoSEQ multiplex PCR, the repertoire was profiled, and TCRdb retains in-frame clones only, with some absent. Counted here are 90,000 to 130,000 clones, around nine tenths occurring once; the ten biggest clones make up about 3%. Sequencing was performed on peripheral blood. Source of these receptors: a woman in her 50s with acute or convalescent COVID-19.

V gene TRBV27 combines with J gene TRBJ2-3, with 8 bases matching TRBD1. The trim removed 6 bases at V and 0 bases at J, leaving 8 bases unmatched. The CDR3 runs to 16 residues. Germline CDR1 is MNHEY and CDR2 is SMNVEV (reference sequence). The CDR3 spells CASSTDRGISTDTQYF. CDR3 nucleotides: TGTGCCAGCAGCACCGACAGGGGAATTAGCACAGATACGCAGTATTTT.

The chain is built from TRBV11-1 and TRBJ2-4; D is uncertain. The CDR3 totals 12 residues. Germline V gene sequence: CDR1 SGHAT, CDR2 FQDESV (reference sequence). V lost 0 bases to trimming and J lost 15 bases, with 12 bases between them. CDR3 sequence reads: CASSLATGSPYF. The CDR3 nucleotides read TGTGCCAGCAGCTTAGCAACCGGGTCCCCGTACTTC.

This clone was seen only once. CDR3 amino acids: CASSPPGQGPDTQYF. DNA for the CDR3: TGTGCCAGCTCACCACCGGGACAGGGGCCGGATACGCAGTATTTT. The gene calls are TRBV18 and TRBJ2-3, with TRBD1 matching 10 bases. Germline assignment: CDR1 KGHSH and CDR2 LQKENI. V shed 0 bases, J shed 6 bases, and the junction held 3 bases outside the gene matches. There are 15 residues in the CDR3.

The chain carries TRBV5-1 and TRBJ2-7, with TRBD2 identical over 13 bases. J was trimmed by 3 bases and V by 3 bases; bases with no gene match: 6. Germline V gives CDR1 SGHRS, CDR2 YFSETQ. This CDR3 contains 16 residues. Here the CDR3 reads CASSWGLAGPDYEQYF. The CDR3 DNA follows: TGCGCCAGCAGCTGGGGACTAGCGGGGCCGGACTACGAGCAGTACTTC.

The V gene is TRBV15, the J gene TRBJ1-5; no clear D gene. Germline V CDR1 and CDR2: LNHNV, YYDKDF (reference sequence). The CDR3 covers 13 residues. Between the trimmed V and J ends, which lost 1 base and 6 bases, there was a span of 7 bases. CDR3 nucleotide sequence: TGTGCCACCAGCAGAGTCCCGTTTCAGCCCCAGCATTTT. This translates into CATSRVPFQPQHF.

The genes are TRBV11-2 and TRBJ2-7; D is unresolved. Germline values: CDR1 SGHAT, CDR2 FQNNGV. The V end was cut by 1 base, the J end by 1 base, with 8 bases between. The CDR3 covers 14 residues. The CDR3: CASSLAPLSYEQYF. The CDR3 DNA sequence: TGTGCCAGCAGCTTAGCTCCGTTATCCTACGAGCAGTACTTC. The whole variable domain, remainder taken from reference TRBV11-2 and TRBJ2-7, is EAGVAQSPRYKIIEKRQSVAFWCNPISGHATLYWYQQILGQGPKLLIQFQNNGVVDDSQLPKDRFSAERLKGVDSTLKIQPAKLEDSAVYLCASSLAPLSYEQYFGPGTRLTVT.

The chain uses TRBV3-1 (or the pseudogene TRBV3-2) and TRBJ2-7; 8 nucleotides agree with TRBD1. Germline V gene data show CDR1 as LGHDT and CDR2 as YNNKEL (reference sequence). The V and J ends lost 4 bases and 6 bases, in that order; junction bases with no gene match: 8. This CDR3 spans 14 amino acids. The CDR3 here is CASSPLTGVGEQYF. The CDR3 bases are TGTGCCAGCAGCCCCTTGACAGGGGTAGGCGAGCAGTACTTC.

The gene calls are TRBV4-1 and TRBJ2-2, with D possibly matching TRBD2 (6 bases). Trimming took off 7 bases at V and 6 bases at J, with 12 bases between the two ends. Germline V gives CDR1 MGHRA, CDR2 YSYEKL. CDR3 size: 13 residues. CDR3 loop: CASTPGVPGELFF. The DNA for the CDR3 is TGCGCCAGCACCCCGGGGGTTCCCGGGGAGCTGTTTTTT.

This rearrangement joins TRBV15 to TRBJ2-2; 11 nucleotides match TRBD2. J was trimmed by 8 bases and V by 0 bases; bases with no gene match: 8. This CDR3 has 17 residues. Per the germline V gene, CDR1 is LNHNV and CDR2 is YYDKDF (reference sequence). The CDR3 DNA follows: TGTGCCACCAGCAGAGATTTAGCGGGAGGGGCCACTGGGGAGCTGTTTTTT. Protein: CATSRDLAGGATGELFF. Supplemented by reference TRBV15 and TRBJ2-2, the full variable domain reads DAMVIQNPRYQVTQFGKPVTLSCSQTLNHNVMYWYQQKSSQAPKLLFHYYDKDFNNEADTPDNFQSRRPNTSFCFLDIRSPGLGDTAMYLCATSRDLAGGATGELFFGEGSRLTVL.

The J gene is TRBJ2-3, the V gene TRBV2, with D possibly TRBD1 on 6 matching bases. The CDR3 has 16 residues. V lost 6 bases and J lost 3, with 19 bases in between. The germline gives CDR1 SNHLY, CDR2 FYNNEI. The DNA of the CDR3 is TGTGCCAGCAGCGCCCGAGTCAGGGGAACTACAGATACGCAGTATTTT. Amino acids: CASSARVRGTTDTQYF.

The sample holds one count of this clone. The rearrangement links TRBV7-2 to TRBJ2-7; 8 positions match TRBD2. J was trimmed by 1 base and V by 2 bases; bases with no gene match: 4. Germline CDR1 reads SGHTA; CDR2 reads FQGNSA. The CDR3 is 15 amino acids. Here the CDR3 DNA reads TGTGCCAGCAGCTTACTTACTAGCGGTTCCTACGAGCAGTACTTC. Its protein is CASSLLTSGSYEQYF.

The chain is built from TRBV12-3 or TRBV12-4 and TRBJ1-4, with unresolved D. The CDR3 covers 13 residues. V was pared by 2 bases and J by 6 bases, with 7 bases between. CDR3 sequence reads: CASSLSGDEKLFF. The DNA for the CDR3 is TGTGCCAGCAGTTTATCCGGGGATGAAAAACTGTTTTTT.

The J gene is TRBJ2-3, the V gene TRBV10-1; a possible D gene is TRBD2 (6 bases). This CDR3 spans 18 amino acids. The germline V and J ends were trimmed by 4 bases and 2 bases, with 22 bases remaining between them. From germline, CDR1 is WNHNN and CDR2 SYGVQD (reference sequence). CDR3 DNA sequence: TGCGCCAGCAGTGGCCCCACTAAGGGGATAGCGGACACAGATACGCAGTATTTT. Protein product: CASSGPTKGIADTDTQYF.

The V and J genes are TRBV4-2 and TRBJ1-3; TRBD1 is a possible D gene (5 bases). CDR1 LGHNA and CDR2 YNFKEQ come from the germline V gene. The germline V and J ends were trimmed by 3 bases and 7 bases, with 10 bases remaining between them. This CDR3 is 13 amino acids long. The DNA of the CDR3 is TGTGCCAGCAGCCAGACCCCAGGGAACACCATATATTTT. Protein sequence: CASSQTPGNTIYF.

The V call is TRBV2, the J call TRBJ1-5; TRBD1 matches 7 bases. This CDR3 is built from 15 residues. The junction had 4 bases not matched to a gene; V was cut back by 5 bases and J by 0 bases. From germline, CDR1 is SNHLY and CDR2 FYNNEI. The CDR3 loop reads CASSRDRHSNQPQHF. The CDR3 nucleotides read TGTGCCAGCAGTAGGGACAGACATAGCAATCAGCCCCAGCATTTT.